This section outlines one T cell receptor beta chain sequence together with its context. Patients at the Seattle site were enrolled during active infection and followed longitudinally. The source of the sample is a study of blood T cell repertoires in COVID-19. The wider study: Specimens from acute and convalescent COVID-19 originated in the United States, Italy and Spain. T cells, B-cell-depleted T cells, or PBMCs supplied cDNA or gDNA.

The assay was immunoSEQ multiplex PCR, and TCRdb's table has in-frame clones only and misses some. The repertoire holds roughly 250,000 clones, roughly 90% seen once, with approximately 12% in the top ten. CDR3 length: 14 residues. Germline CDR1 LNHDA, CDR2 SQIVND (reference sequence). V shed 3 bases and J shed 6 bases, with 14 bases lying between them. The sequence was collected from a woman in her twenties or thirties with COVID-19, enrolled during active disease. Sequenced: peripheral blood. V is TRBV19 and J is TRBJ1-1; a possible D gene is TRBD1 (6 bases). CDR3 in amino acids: CASSMGGGIAEAFF. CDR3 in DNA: TGTGCCAGTAGTATGGGAGGGGGGATAGCTGAAGCTTTCTTT.